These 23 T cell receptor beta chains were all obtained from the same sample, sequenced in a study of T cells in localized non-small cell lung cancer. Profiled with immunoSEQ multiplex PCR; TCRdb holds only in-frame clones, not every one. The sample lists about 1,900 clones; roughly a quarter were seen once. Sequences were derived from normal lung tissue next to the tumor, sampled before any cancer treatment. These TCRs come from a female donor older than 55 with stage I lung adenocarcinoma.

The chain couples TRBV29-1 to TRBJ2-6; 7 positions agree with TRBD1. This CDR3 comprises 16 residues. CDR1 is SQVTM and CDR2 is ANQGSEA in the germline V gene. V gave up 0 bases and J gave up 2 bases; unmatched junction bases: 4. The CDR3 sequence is CSVEEDGTAGANVLTF. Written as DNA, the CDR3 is TGCAGCGTTGAAGAAGATGGGACAGCTGGGGCCAACGTCCTGACTTTC.

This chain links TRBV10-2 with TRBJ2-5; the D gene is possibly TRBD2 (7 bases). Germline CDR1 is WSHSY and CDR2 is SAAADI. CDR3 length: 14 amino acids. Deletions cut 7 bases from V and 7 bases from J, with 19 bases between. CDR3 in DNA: TGCGCCAGCATTGATCCTAGCGGAGGGGGGACCCAGTACTTC. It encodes CASIDPSGGGTQYF.

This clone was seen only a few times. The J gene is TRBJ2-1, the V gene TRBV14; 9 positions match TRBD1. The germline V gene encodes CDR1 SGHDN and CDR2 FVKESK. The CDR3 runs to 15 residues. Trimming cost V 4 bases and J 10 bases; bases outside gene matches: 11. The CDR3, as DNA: TGTGCCAGCAGCCGTCCGGGACAGGGCTATCGGGAGCAGTTCTTC. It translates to CASSRPGQGYREQFF.

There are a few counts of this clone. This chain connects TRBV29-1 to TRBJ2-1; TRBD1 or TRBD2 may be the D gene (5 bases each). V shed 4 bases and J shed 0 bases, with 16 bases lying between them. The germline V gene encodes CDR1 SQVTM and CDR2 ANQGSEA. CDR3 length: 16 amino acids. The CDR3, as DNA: TGCAGCGTTGGGGGGAGCGCGCGGAGCTCCTACAATGAGCAGTTCTTC. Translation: CSVGGSARSSYNEQFF.

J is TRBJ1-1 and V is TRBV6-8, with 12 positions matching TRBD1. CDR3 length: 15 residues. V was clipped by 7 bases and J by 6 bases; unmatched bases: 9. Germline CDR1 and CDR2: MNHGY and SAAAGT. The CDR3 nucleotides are TGTGCCAGCAACCGGGACAGGGGGCGCGGCGCTGAAGCTTTCTTT. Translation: CASNRDRGRGAEAFF.

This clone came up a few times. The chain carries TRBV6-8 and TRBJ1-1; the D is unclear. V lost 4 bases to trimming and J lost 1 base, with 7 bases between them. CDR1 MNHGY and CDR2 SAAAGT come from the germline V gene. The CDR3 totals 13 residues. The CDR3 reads CASSSARNTEAFF. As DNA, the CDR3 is TGTGCCAGCAGTTCAGCTAGGAACACTGAAGCTTTCTTT.

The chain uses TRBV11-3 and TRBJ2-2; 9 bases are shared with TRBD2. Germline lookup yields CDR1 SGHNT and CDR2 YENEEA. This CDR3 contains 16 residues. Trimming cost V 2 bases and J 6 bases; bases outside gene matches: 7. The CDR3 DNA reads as TGTGCCAGCAGCTTAAACAGGGTAGCGGGAGCCGGGGAGCTGTTTTTT. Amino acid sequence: CASSLNRVAGAGELFF.

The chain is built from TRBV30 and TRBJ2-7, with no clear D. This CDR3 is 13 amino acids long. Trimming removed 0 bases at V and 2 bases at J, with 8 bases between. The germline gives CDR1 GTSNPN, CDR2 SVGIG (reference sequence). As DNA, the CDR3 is TGTGCCTGGAGTGTTCATCCTACCTACGAGCAGTACTTC. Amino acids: CAWSVHPTYEQYF.

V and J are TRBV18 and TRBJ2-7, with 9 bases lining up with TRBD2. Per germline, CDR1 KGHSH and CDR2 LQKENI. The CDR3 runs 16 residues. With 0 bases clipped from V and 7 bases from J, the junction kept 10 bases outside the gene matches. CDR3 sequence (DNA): TGTGCCAGCTCACCACCCGGCGGGAGGGCCGTAGGAGAGCAGTACTTC. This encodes CASSPPGGRAVGEQYF.

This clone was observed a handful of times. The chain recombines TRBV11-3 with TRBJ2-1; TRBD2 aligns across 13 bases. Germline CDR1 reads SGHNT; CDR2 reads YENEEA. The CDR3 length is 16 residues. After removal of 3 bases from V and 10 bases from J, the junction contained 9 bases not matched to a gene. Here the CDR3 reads CASSFPTSGREGEQFF. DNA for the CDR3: TGTGCCAGCAGCTTCCCCACTAGCGGGAGGGAGGGCGAGCAGTTCTTC. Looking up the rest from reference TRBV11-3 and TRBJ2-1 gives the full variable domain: EAGVVQSPRYKIIEKKQPVAFWCNPISGHNTLYWYLQNLGQGPELLIRYENEEAVDDSQLPKDRFSAERLKGVDSTLKIQPAELGDSAVYLCASSFPTSGREGEQFFGPGTRLTVL.

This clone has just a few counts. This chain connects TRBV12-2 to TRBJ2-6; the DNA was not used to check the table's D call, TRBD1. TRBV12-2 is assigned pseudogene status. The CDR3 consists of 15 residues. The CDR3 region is CATRSQGDGANVLTF. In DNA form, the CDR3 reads TGTGCCACCCGAAGCCAGGGGGATGGGGCCAACGTCCTGACTTTC.

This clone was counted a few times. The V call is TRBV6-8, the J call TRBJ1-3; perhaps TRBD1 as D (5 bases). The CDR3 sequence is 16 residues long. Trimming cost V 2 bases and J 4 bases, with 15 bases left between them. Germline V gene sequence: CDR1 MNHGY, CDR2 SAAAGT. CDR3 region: CASSYGLGGLGNTIYF. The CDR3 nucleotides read TGTGCCAGCAGTTACGGTCTCGGGGGTTTGGGAAACACCATATATTTT.

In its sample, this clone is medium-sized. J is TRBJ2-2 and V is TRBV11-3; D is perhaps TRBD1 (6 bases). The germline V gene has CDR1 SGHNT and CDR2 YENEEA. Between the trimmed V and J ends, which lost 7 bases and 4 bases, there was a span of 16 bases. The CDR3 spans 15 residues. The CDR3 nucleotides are TGTGCCAGCATCATCATTGGGGGCAGCACCGGGGAGCTGTTTTTT. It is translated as CASIIIGGSTGELFF.

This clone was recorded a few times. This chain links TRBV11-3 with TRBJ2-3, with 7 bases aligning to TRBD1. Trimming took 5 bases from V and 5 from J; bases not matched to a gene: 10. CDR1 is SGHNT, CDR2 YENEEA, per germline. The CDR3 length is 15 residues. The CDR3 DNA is TGTGCCAGCAGCCGGTCCGGGACAGCGAGAGATACGCAGTATTTT. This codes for CASSRSGTARDTQYF.

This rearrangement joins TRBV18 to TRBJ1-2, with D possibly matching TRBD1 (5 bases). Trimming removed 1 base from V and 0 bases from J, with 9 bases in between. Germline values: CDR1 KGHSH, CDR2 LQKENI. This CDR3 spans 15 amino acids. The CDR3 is CASSPLGHPNYGYTF. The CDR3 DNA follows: TGTGCCAGCTCACCACTCGGACACCCTAACTATGGCTACACCTTC.

CDR3 amino acids: CASATGTGADTQYF. The CDR3 DNA reads as TGTGCCAGCGCGACCGGGACAGGGGCAGATACGCAGTATTTT. The chain joins TRBV19 to TRBJ2-3; TRBD1 matches at 10 bases. This CDR3 region has 14 residues. Per germline, CDR1 LNHDA and CDR2 SQIVND (reference sequence). V dropped 9 bases and J dropped 4; count of bases not matched to a gene: 7.

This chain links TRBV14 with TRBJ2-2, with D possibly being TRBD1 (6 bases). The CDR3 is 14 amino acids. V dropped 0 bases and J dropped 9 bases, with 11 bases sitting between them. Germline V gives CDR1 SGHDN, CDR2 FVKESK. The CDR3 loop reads CASSQEDSRWELFF. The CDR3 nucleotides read TGTGCCAGCAGCCAAGAGGACAGCAGGTGGGAGCTGTTTTTT. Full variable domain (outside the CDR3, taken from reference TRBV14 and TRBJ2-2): EAGVTQFPSHSVIEKGQTVTLRCDPISGHDNLYWYRRVMGKEIKFLLHFVKESKQDESGMPNNRFLAERTGGTYSTLKVQPAELEDSGVYFCASSQEDSRWELFFGEGSRLTVL.

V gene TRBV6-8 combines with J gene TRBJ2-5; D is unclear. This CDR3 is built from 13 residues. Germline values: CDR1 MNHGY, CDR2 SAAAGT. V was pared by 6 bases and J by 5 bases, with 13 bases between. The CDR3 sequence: CASRGPPRETQYF. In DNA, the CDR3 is TGTGCCAGCAGGGGCCCCCCGCGTGAGACCCAGTACTTC.

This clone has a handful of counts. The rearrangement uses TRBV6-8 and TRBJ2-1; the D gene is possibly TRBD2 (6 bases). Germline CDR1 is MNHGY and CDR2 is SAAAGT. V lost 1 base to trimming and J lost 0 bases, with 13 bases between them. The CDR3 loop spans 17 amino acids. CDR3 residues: CASSYLRGSSSYNEQFF. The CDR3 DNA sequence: TGTGCCAGCAGTTACTTACGGGGGTCCTCCTCCTACAATGAGCAGTTCTTC.

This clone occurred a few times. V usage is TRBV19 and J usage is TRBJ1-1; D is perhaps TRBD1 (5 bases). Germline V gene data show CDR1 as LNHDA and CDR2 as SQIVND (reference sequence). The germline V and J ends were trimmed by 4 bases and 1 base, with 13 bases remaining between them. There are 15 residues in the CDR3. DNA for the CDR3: TGTGCCAGTAGTAAATTGGGACGGCAGAACACTGAAGCTTTCTTT. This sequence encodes CASSKLGRQNTEAFF. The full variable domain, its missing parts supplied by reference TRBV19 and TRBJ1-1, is DGGITQSPKYLFRKEGQNVTLSCEQNLNHDAMYWYRQDPGQGLRLIYYSQIVNDFQKGDIAEGYSVSREKKESFPLTVTSAQKNPTAFYLCASSKLGRQNTEAFFGQGTRLTVV.

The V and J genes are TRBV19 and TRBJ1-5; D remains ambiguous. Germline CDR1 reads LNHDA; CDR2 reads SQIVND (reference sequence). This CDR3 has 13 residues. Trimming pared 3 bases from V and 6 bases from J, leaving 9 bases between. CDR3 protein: CASSMREAQPQHF. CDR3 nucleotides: TGTGCCAGTAGTATGAGGGAGGCTCAGCCCCAGCATTTT.

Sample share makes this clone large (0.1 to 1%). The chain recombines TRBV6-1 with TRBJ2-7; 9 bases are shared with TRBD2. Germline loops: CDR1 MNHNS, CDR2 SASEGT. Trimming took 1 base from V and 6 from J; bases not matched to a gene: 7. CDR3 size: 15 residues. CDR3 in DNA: TGTGCCAGCAGTGAAGAGGCGGGAGGGCCTAGCGAGCAGTACTTC. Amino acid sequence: CASSEEAGGPSEQYF.

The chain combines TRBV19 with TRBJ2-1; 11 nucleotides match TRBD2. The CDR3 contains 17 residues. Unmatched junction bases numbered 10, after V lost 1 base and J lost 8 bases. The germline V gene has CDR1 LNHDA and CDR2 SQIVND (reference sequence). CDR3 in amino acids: CASSIVSGLAGGDEQFF. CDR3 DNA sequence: TGTGCCAGTAGTATAGTCTCCGGACTAGCGGGCGGGGATGAGCAGTTCTTC.